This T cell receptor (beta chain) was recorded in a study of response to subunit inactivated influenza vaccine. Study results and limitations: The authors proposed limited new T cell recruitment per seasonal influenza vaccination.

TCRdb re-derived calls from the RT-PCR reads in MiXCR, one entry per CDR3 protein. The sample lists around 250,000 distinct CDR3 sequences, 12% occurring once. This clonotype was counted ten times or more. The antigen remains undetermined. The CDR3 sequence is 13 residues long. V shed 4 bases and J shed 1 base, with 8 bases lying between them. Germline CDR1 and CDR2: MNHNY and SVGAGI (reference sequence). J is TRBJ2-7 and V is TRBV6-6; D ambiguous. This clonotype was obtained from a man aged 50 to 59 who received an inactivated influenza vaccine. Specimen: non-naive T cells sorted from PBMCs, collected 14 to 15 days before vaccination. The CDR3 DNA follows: TGTGCCAGCAGTTCCCCAGGTTCCTACGAGCAGTACTTC. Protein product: CASSSPGSYEQYF.